This T cell receptor (beta chain) was sequenced in a study of somatic mutations in cytotoxic T cells in rheumatoid arthritis. Deletions cut 7 bases from V and 8 bases from J, with 20 bases between. Germline CDR1 MNHEY, CDR2 SMNVEV (reference sequence). This CDR3 spans 14 amino acids. Repertoires were generated with immunoSEQ multiplex PCR, while TCRdb's copy carries only in-frame clones and drops some. The data contain 20,000 to 25,000 clones, 80% to 90% of them seen just once; the ten biggest clones take up 3.5% to 4.5%. This clone was picked up one time. The sequenced sample was CD8+ T cells sorted from blood. The chain couples TRBV27 to TRBJ1-1; D is possibly TRBD1 (6 bases). The sequence was obtained from an adult with rheumatoid arthritis. CDR3 residues: CASTKYSGAGEAFF. The CDR3 coding sequence is TGTGCCAGCACCAAGTATTCAGGGGCTGGGGAAGCTTTCTTT.